The 27 T cell receptor beta chains listed next were all sequenced from one sample in a study of blood T cell repertoires in COVID-19. Sequencing used immunoSEQ multiplex PCR; TCRdb keeps in-frame clones, though not all of them. The repertoire includes approximately 220,000 clones, approximately 90% of them detected once, and about 2.5% sits in the top ten. Sequenced material: PBMCs or T cells enriched from blood (not recorded which). The receptors come from a woman aged 25 to 39 with acute COVID-19.

The gene calls are TRBV21-1 and TRBJ2-3; the table's D call, TRBD2, was not checked against the DNA. TRBV21-1 is assigned pseudogene status. The CDR3 is 13 amino acids. In nucleotides, the CDR3 is TGTGCCAGCAGAAGCCTCAGCACAGATACGCAGTATTTT. Translated: CASRSLSTDTQYF.

The chain employs TRBV24-1 and TRBJ2-3; perhaps TRBD1 as D (6 bases). CDR1 and CDR2 (germline): KGHDR, SFDVKD. V lost 6 bases and J lost 2, with 11 bases in between. CDR3 length: 14 amino acids. The CDR3 loop reads CATSTGFNTDTQYF. CDR3 nucleotide sequence: TGTGCCACCAGTACAGGGTTTAACACAGATACGCAGTATTTT.

The chain couples TRBV4-1 to TRBJ2-7; 8 nucleotides agree with TRBD2. This CDR3 is built from 19 residues. The germline gives CDR1 MGHRA, CDR2 YSYEKL. V shed 4 bases, J shed 4 bases, and the junction held 21 bases outside the gene matches. CDR3 in amino acids: CASSPYLNPGTSNPYEQYF. The CDR3 DNA reads TGCGCCAGCAGCCCCTACCTCAATCCCGGGACTAGTAACCCTTACGAGCAGTACTTC.

This sequence joins TRBV7-9 and TRBJ2-5, with a tentative D call TRBD2 (6 bases). The V end was cut by 5 bases, the J end by 8 bases, with 18 bases between. CDR1 and CDR2 (germline): SEHNR, FQNEAQ (reference sequence). This CDR3 region has 14 residues. CDR3 bases: TGTGCCAGCAGCCCCGGAGGGCTAAAGAAAACCCAGTACTTC. It codes for CASSPGGLKKTQYF.

V is TRBV9 and J is TRBJ1-2, with TRBD1 matching 11 bases. Germline lookup yields CDR1 SGDLS and CDR2 YYNGEE. Trimming at V came to 4 bases and at J to 5 bases, leaving 4 bases not matched to a gene. This CDR3 comprises 14 residues. CDR3 sequence reads: CASSTGQGDYGYTF. In DNA form, the CDR3 reads TGTGCCAGCAGCACGGGACAGGGGGATTATGGCTACACCTTC. Looking up the rest from reference TRBV9 and TRBJ1-2 gives the full variable domain: DSGVTQTPKHLITATGQRVTLRCSPRSGDLSVYWYQQSLDQGLQFLIQYYNGEERAKGNILERFSAQQFPDLHSELNLSSLELGDSALYFCASSTGQGDYGYTFGSGTRLTVV.

This clone was seen a few times. The gene calls are TRBV3-1 (or the pseudogene TRBV3-2) and TRBJ1-5, with a possible D match to TRBD1 (6 bases). There are 17 residues in the CDR3. Looked up from germline, CDR1 is LGHDT and CDR2 is YNNKEL (reference sequence). The ends were cut back, 1 base at V and 0 bases at J, with 13 bases in the middle. Here the CDR3 reads CASSQAGQQYSNQPQHF. The CDR3, as DNA: TGTGCCAGCAGCCAAGCCGGACAGCAGTATAGCAATCAGCCCCAGCATTTT.

A few counts support this clone. The chain couples TRBV6-1 to TRBJ1-5, with TRBD1 identical over 7 bases. Germline CDR1 MNHNS, CDR2 SASEGT. V was pared by 2 bases and J by 5 bases, with 6 bases of the junction left unmatched. The CDR3 length is 15 residues. CDR3 residues: CASSEIGGYDQPQHF. CDR3 in DNA: TGTGCCAGCAGTGAAATAGGGGGCTATGATCAGCCCCAGCATTTT.

This chain connects TRBV9 to TRBJ2-3, with 7 bases aligning to TRBD2. Germline values: CDR1 SGDLS, CDR2 YYNGEE. The V gene end was trimmed by 0 bases and the J gene end by 7 bases; junction bases not matched to a gene: 11. The CDR3 consists of 16 residues. The CDR3 DNA sequence: TGTGCCAGCAGCGTAGGCTTGGGAGGGGCAAGGTATACGCAGTATTTT. Translating gives CASSVGLGGARYTQYF.

This clone was recorded only once. The chain links TRBV6-9 to TRBJ2-7; D uncertain. CDR1 is MNHGY, CDR2 SVAAGI, per germline. V dropped 5 bases and J dropped 0 bases, with 14 bases sitting between them. The CDR3 spans 15 residues. The CDR3 bases are TGTGCCAGCAGTCACGGGTCCCCTTACTCCTACGAGCAGTACTTC. Translated, it gives CASSHGSPYSYEQYF.

This chain uses TRBV6-1 with TRBJ1-5; 7 bases agree with TRBD1. This CDR3 spans 15 amino acids. The germline gives CDR1 MNHNS, CDR2 SASEGT. The trim removed 7 bases at V and 9 bases at J, leaving 15 bases unmatched. The CDR3 sequence is CASTGTAPQGGPQHF. DNA of the CDR3: TGTGCCAGCACCGGGACAGCACCTCAAGGGGGGCCCCAGCATTTT.

In this sample, this clone turned up many times. The V call is TRBV4-2, the J call TRBJ2-1; the match to TRBD2 covers 14 bases. V was pared by 3 bases and J by 7 bases, with 14 bases of the junction left unmatched. Germline lookup yields CDR1 LGHNA and CDR2 YNFKEQ. The CDR3 extends over 19 amino acids. The CDR3 nucleotides are TGTGCCAGCAGCCATGCGACTAGCGGGGGGGAGTTGATTGTGAATGAGCAGTTCTTC. It codes for CASSHATSGGELIVNEQFF.

The J gene is TRBJ2-2, the V gene TRBV27; D is perhaps TRBD2 (6 bases). The CDR3 extends over 14 amino acids. The germline V and J ends were trimmed by 7 bases and 6 bases, with 15 bases remaining between them. CDR1 MNHEY and CDR2 SMNVEV come from the germline V gene (reference sequence). The CDR3 region has the DNA TGTGCCAGCACTGGGACCGGGGGAGCCGGGGAGCTGTTTTTT. This sequence encodes CASTGTGGAGELFF.

This chain links TRBV5-1 with TRBJ2-5; TRBD1 might be the D (5 bases). CDR1 and CDR2 from the germline V gene are SGHRS and YFSETQ. This CDR3 spans 16 amino acids. The V gene lost 0 bases and the J gene lost 4 bases, with 16 bases spanning the gap. CDR3 sequence (DNA): TGCGCCAGCAGCTTGGCGGGCAGGGTGCCCCTAGAGACCCAGTACTTC. It yields the protein CASSLAGRVPLETQYF.

Written as DNA, the CDR3 is TGTGCCAGCAGCTTGGGTGGCGGGGCCTATAGCAATCAGCCCCAGCATTTT. Protein: CASSLGGGAYSNQPQHF. This chain connects TRBV5-6 to TRBJ1-5; D is perhaps TRBD1 (5 bases). Deletions cut 0 bases from V and 0 bases from J, with 13 bases between. Germline-derived CDR1 and CDR2 are SGHDT and YYEEEE. This CDR3 contains 17 residues.

The rearrangement links TRBV5-1 to TRBJ1-6; no reliable D call. The germline V and J ends were trimmed by 2 bases and 10 bases, with 16 bases remaining between them. The length of the CDR3 is 15 residues. Germline CDR1 reads SGHRS; CDR2 reads YFSETQ. The CDR3 is CASSLGWARNSPLHF. The CDR3 DNA sequence: TGCGCCAGCAGCTTAGGATGGGCCAGGAACTCACCCCTCCACTTT.

This rearrangement joins TRBV27 to TRBJ1-6; TRBD1 aligns across 9 bases. The CDR3 sequence is 15 residues long. V lost 3 bases and J lost 7; bases outside the gene matches: 4. CDR1 is MNHEY and CDR2 is SMNVEV in the germline V gene (reference sequence). The CDR3 sequence is CASSFRDRGNSPLHF. The CDR3 coding sequence is TGTGCCAGCAGTTTCCGCGACAGGGGGAATTCACCCCTCCACTTT.

V gene TRBV6-6 combines with J gene TRBJ1-2; D is unresolved. The ends were cut back, 7 bases at V and 0 bases at J, with 15 bases in the middle. There are 15 residues in the CDR3. Looked up from germline, CDR1 is MNHNY and CDR2 is SVGAGI (reference sequence). CDR3 coding DNA: TGTGCCAGCAATGACGCGACACCCCCTAACTATGGCTACACCTTC. Translation gives CASNDATPPNYGYTF.

The V call is TRBV5-1, the J call TRBJ1-5, with TRBD1 matching 10 bases. The V segment lost 0 bases and the J segment 3 bases; nucleotides outside the gene matches: 3. CDR3 length equals 16 residues. CDR1 and CDR2 from the germline V gene are SGHRS and YFSETQ. This chain's CDR3 is CASSLDGTGANQPQHF. The CDR3, as DNA: TGCGCCAGCAGCTTGGATGGGACAGGGGCCAATCAGCCCCAGCATTTT. Full variable domain (remainder filled in from reference TRBV5-1 and TRBJ1-5): KAGVTQTPRYLIKTRGQQVTLSCSPISGHRSVSWYQQTPGQGLQFLFEYFSETQRNKGNFPGRFSGRQFSNSRSEMNVSTLELGDSALYLCASSLDGTGANQPQHFGDGTRLSIL.

V usage is TRBV6-5 and J usage is TRBJ2-3, with TRBD2 matching over 7 bases. The junction had 2 bases not matched to a gene; V was cut back by 0 bases and J by 2 bases. Germline CDR1 and CDR2: MNHEY and SVGAGI. This CDR3 has 15 amino acids. The CDR3 DNA is TGTGCCAGCAGTTACTCTGCGGGGGACACAGATACGCAGTATTTT. Protein product: CASSYSAGDTDTQYF.

The V gene is TRBV9, the J gene TRBJ1-2; 11 bases agree with TRBD1. Germline CDR1 SGDLS, CDR2 YYNGEE. Unmatched junction bases numbered 4, after V lost 2 bases and J lost 4 bases. The CDR3 sequence is 15 residues long. The CDR3 nucleotides read TGTGCCAGCAGCGTGGACAGGGGGCTTTCCTATGGCTACACCTTC. Translated: CASSVDRGLSYGYTF.

This clone was recorded once. The chain recombines TRBV29-1 with TRBJ2-6; no clear D. This CDR3 has 14 amino acids. V was shortened by 3 bases and J by 0 bases, with 6 bases between the two germline ends. Per the germline V gene, CDR1 is SQVTM and CDR2 is ANQGSEA. The CDR3 here is CSVDVSSGANVLTF. The DNA for the CDR3 is TGCAGCGTTGACGTTTCCTCTGGGGCCAACGTCCTGACTTTC.

This chain connects TRBV30 to TRBJ1-1; D gene uncertain. V lost 2 bases to trimming and J lost 4 bases, with 8 bases between them. Germline CDR1 is GTSNPN and CDR2 is SVGIG (reference sequence). The CDR3 sequence is 12 residues long. The CDR3 is CAWSQEGTEAFF. CDR3 sequence (DNA): TGTGCCTGGAGTCAGGAGGGCACTGAAGCTTTCTTT.

This rearrangement joins TRBV7-8 to TRBJ2-2; the D is unclear. CDR3 length: 13 amino acids. Trimming removed 5 bases from V and 6 bases from J, with 10 bases in between. Germline loops: CDR1 SGHVS, CDR2 FQNEAQ. DNA for the CDR3: TGTGCCAGCAGCCCTAGTATGGCCGGGGAGCTGTTTTTT. Translation: CASSPSMAGELFF.

The gene calls are TRBV7-9 and TRBJ1-2; 7 bases fit TRBD1. V shed 5 bases, J shed 0 bases, and the junction held 12 bases outside the gene matches. This CDR3 contains 17 residues. Germline assignment: CDR1 SEHNR and CDR2 FQNEAQ (reference sequence). CDR3 residues: CASSPYRTGPTNYGYTF. For the CDR3, the DNA is TGTGCCAGCAGCCCCTACCGGACAGGCCCTACTAACTATGGCTACACCTTC.

The chain combines TRBV6-5 with TRBJ2-7; 11 bases fit TRBD2. The CDR3 runs to 14 residues. Per the germline V gene, CDR1 is MNHEY and CDR2 is SVGAGI. V was clipped by 6 bases and J by 6 bases; unmatched bases: 7. CDR3 region: CASRVQLAGVEQYF. CDR3 DNA sequence: TGTGCCAGCAGAGTCCAACTAGCGGGGGTCGAGCAGTACTTC.

This clone was picked up one time. The V call is TRBV18, the J call TRBJ1-1; TRBD1 matches 8 bases. The V and J ends lost 1 base and 8 bases, in that order; junction bases with no gene match: 3. The germline CDR1 and CDR2 sequences are KGHSH and LQKENI. This CDR3 has 13 amino acids. The CDR3 DNA sequence: TGTGCCAGCTCACCACTGAGGGACAGGGAAGCTTTCTTT. Translating gives CASSPLRDREAFF.

The V and J genes are TRBV3-1 (or the pseudogene TRBV3-2) and TRBJ1-1, with unresolved D. Germline V gene sequence: CDR1 LGHDT, CDR2 YNNKEL (reference sequence). V was clipped by 2 bases and J by 3 bases, with 7 bases between them. The length of the CDR3 is 13 residues. The DNA for the CDR3 is TGTGCCAGCAGCCAAAACAGATACACTGAAGCTTTCTTT. It is translated as CASSQNRYTEAFF.